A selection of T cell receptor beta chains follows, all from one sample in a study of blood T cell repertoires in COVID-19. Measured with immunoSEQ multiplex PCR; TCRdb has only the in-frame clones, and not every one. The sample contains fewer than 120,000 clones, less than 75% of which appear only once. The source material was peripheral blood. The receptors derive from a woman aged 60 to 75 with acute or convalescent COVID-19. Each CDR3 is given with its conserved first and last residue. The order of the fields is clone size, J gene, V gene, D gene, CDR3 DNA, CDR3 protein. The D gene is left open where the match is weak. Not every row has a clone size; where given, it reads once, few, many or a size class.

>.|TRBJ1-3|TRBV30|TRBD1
TGTGCCTGGAACGGGGGACAGGCGTCAAACACCATATATTTT
CAWNGGQASNTIYF
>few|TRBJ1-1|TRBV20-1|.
TGCAGTGCTCGAAGGGGTGAAGCTTTCTTT
CSARRGEAFF
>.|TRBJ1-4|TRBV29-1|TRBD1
TGCAGCGTTGGGGACAGGGTGGAAGAAAAACTGTTTTTT
CSVGDRVEEKLFF
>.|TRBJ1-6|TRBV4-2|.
TGTGCCAGCAGCCAAGATCTTAGAGGGAACTATAATTCACCCCTCCACTTT
CASSQDLRGNYNSPLHF
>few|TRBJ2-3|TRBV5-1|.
TGCGCCAGCAGCTTGTGGGCCCTGTCAGGGGGCACAGATACGCAGTATTTT
CASSLWALSGGTDTQYF
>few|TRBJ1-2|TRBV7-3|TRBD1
TGTGCCAGCAGCCGCACAGGGGGCGCGAACTATGGCTACACCTTC
CASSRTGGANYGYTF
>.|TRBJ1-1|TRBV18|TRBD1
TGTGCCAGCTCAACCGGACAGGGGGCGGGCACTGAAGCTTTCTTT
CASSTGQGAGTEAFF
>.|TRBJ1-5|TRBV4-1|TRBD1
TGCGCCAGCAGCCAAGAATTGGGACAGCTCAATCAGCCCCAGCATTTT
CASSQELGQLNQPQHF
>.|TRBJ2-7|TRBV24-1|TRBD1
TGTGCCACCAGTGACCCCGGGACAGAGCCCTACGAGCAGTACTTC
CATSDPGTEPYEQYF
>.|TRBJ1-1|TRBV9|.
TGTGCCAGCAGCGCCAGGGGAGTAGACACTGAAGCTTTCTTT
CASSARGVDTEAFF
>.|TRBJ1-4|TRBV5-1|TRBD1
TGCGCCAGCAGCTCACAGGACAGGGATCGTGAAAAACTGTTTTTT
CASSSQDRDREKLFF
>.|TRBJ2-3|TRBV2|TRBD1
TGTGCCAGCAGGGCCGGGACAGGGGGCTGGGATACGCAGTATTTT
CASRAGTGGWDTQYF
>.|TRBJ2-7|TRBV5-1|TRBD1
TGCGCCAGCAGCTCAACAGGGGTCACAGCCTACGAGCAGTACTTC
CASSSTGVTAYEQYF
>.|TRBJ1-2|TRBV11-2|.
TGTGCCAGCAGCCCAGATCCCACAGCTGACTATGGCTACACCTTC
CASSPDPTADYGYTF
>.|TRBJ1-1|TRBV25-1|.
TGTGCCAGCAGTGGGGTAGGGGCAGGGAGGACTGAAGCTTTCTTT
CASSGVGAGRTEAFF
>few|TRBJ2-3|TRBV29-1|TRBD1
TGCAGCGTGGGACAGGGGCCAGATACGCAGTATTTT
CSVGQGPDTQYF
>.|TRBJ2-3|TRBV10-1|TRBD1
TGCGCCAGCAGTGAGTCTATTGGGACAGGGGGCGGACGGCAGAGCACGCAGTATTTT
CASSESIGTGGGRQSTQYF
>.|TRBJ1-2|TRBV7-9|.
TGTGCCAGCACCTCGTCAGGGATGGGGGGCTACACCTTC
CASTSSGMGGYTF
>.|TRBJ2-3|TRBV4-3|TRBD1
TGCGCCAGCAGCCAAGCAGGGACAGCCCTCACAGATACGCAGTATTTT
CASSQAGTALTDTQYF
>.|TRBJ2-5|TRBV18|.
TGTGCCAGCTCCCGTCCGGTTCTAAAAGGGAGCTTCTCCCGAGAGACCCAGTACTTC
CASSRPVLKGSFSRETQYF
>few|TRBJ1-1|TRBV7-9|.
TGTGCCAGCAGACGGGACAACATGAACACTGAAGCTTTCTTT
CASRRDNMNTEAFF
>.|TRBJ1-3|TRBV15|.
TGTGCCACCAGCAGAGGTGTGAGTGGTGGAAACACCATATATTTT
CATSRGVSGGNTIYF
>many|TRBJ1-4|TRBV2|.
TGTGCCAGCAGGGGTAACGGGGGGCCTAATGAAAAACTGTTTTTT
CASRGNGGPNEKLFF
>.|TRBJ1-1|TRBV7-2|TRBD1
TGTGCCAGCAGCTTTGCAGGGGGCAGGACTGAAGCTTTCTTT
CASSFAGGRTEAFF
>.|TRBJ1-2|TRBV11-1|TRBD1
TGTGCCAGCAGCCCCGGGACAGGGGGCCACGGCTACACCTTC
CASSPGTGGHGYTF
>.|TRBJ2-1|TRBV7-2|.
TGTGCCAGCAGCTCAGGGTCCTACAATGAGCAGTTCTTC
CASSSGSYNEQFF
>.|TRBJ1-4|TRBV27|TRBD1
TGTGCCAGCAGGATTCAATCAGGGGGAACTAATGAAAAACTGTTTTTT
CASRIQSGGTNEKLFF
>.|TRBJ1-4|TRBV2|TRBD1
TGTGCCAGCACCCAGGACAGGGTGAGGCCTAATGAAAAACTGTTTTTT
CASTQDRVRPNEKLFF
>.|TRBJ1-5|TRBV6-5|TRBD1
TGTGCCAGCAGGGACCAGGGGGGAAGCAATCAGCCCCAGCATTTT
CASRDQGGSNQPQHF
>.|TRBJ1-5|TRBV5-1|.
TGCGCCAGCAGCTTGGGGACAGCGGATAATCAGCCCCAGCATTTT
CASSLGTADNQPQHF
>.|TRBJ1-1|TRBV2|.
TGTGCCAGCAGATTTACCGATATGGGGGGCACTGAAGCTTTCTTT
CASRFTDMGGTEAFF
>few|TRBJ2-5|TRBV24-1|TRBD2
TGTGCCACCAGTGATCGGACTAGCACCCAAGAGACCCAGTACTTC
CATSDRTSTQETQYF
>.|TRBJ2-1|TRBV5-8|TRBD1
TGTGCCAGCAGTAGTCAGGGGGCTTTTTACAATGAGCAGTTCTTC
CASSSQGAFYNEQFF
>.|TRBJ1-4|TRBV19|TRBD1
TGTGCCAGCAGAAGACAGGGTACTAATGAAAAACTGTTTTTT
CASRRQGTNEKLFF
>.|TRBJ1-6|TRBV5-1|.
TGCGCCAGCAGCTTGGGGGCCTCGCTTAATTCACCCCTCCACTTT
CASSLGASLNSPLHF
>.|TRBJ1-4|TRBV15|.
TGTGCCACCAGCAGAGCTAACAATGAAAAACTGTTTTTT
CATSRANNEKLFF
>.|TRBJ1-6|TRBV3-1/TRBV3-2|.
TGTGCCAGCAGCCAACTTACTCTACAGGGATCACCCCTCCACTTT
CASSQLTLQGSPLHF
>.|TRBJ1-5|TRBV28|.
TGTGCCAGCAGGCCTTGGGCAGGGGAAAGACAGCCCCAGCATTTT
CASRPWAGERQPQHF
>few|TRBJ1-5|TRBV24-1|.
TGTGCCACCAGTGACCACAGGGGCAATCAGCCCCAGCATTTT
CATSDHRGNQPQHF
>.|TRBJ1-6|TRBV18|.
TGTGCCAGCTCACCACGGGCCTTAGGCCAGGGCTGGTCACCCCTCCACTTT
CASSPRALGQGWSPLHF
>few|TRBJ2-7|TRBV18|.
TGTGCCAGCTCACCAAAGGACAACGAGCAGTACTTC
CASSPKDNEQYF
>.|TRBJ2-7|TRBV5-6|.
TGTGCCAGCAGCCCCTGGGGAGGGGGGGACGAGCAGTACTTC
CASSPWGGGDEQYF
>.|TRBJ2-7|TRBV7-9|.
TGTGCCAGCAGCTTCACCACCGGGACTTACGAGCAGTACTTC
CASSFTTGTYEQYF
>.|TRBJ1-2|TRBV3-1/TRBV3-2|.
TGTGCCAGCAGCCAAGATGCCAGCTATGGCTACACCTTC
CASSQDASYGYTF
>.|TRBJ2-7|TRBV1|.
TGCACCAGCAGCCAAGACCCTAGCGGGGGGTCTCGGAACATTTACGAGCAGTACTTC
CTSSQDPSGGSRNIYEQYF
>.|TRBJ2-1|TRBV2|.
TGTGCCAGCAGCCTTGGACACAACAATGAGCAGTTCTTC
CASSLGHNNEQFF
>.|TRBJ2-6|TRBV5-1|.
TGCGCCAGCAGCCCCTCCGTCGGGTATGGGGCCAACGTCCTGACTTTC
CASSPSVGYGANVLTF